The 19 T cell receptor beta chains below come from one sample, sequenced in a study of blood T cell repertoires in COVID-19. The table came from immunoSEQ multiplex PCR; TCRdb's copy has only in-frame clones and leaves some out. The sample includes over 100,000 clones, about 89% of them seen just once. Sequenced: peripheral blood. These receptors were collected from a man in his forties with acute or convalescent COVID-19.

This chain uses TRBV19 with TRBJ2-1, with a weak D call TRBD1 (5 bases). V lost 7 bases and J 4 bases, leaving 14 bases between the germline ends. The CDR3 contains 14 residues. Germline CDR1 reads LNHDA; CDR2 reads SQIVND (reference sequence). CDR3 coding DNA: TGTGCCAGTACCGCGGACACCCCATACAATGAGCAGTTCTTC. This translates into CASTADTPYNEQFF.

The chain employs TRBV5-6 and TRBJ2-5, with TRBD2 matching 10 bases. J was trimmed by 5 bases and V by 4 bases; bases with no gene match: 14. There are 17 residues in the CDR3. Germline assignment: CDR1 SGHDT and CDR2 YYEEEE. Here the CDR3 reads CASSAYTTSGESETQYF. CDR3 in DNA: TGTGCCAGCAGCGCATATACAACTAGCGGGGAGTCCGAGACCCAGTACTTC.

This clone was recorded once. This chain connects TRBV6-6 to TRBJ1-2; TRBD1 might be the D (5 bases). With 7 bases removed from V and 4 bases from J, the gap between germline ends came to 16 bases. This CDR3 has 14 residues. Germline V gene lookup returns CDR1 MNHNY and CDR2 SVGAGI (reference sequence). The CDR3 nucleotides are TGTGCCAGCATCCTCCAGGGAAACAGCTATGGCTACACCTTC. This codes for CASILQGNSYGYTF.

The chain links TRBV10-3 to TRBJ1-2; D is undetermined. V lost 0 bases to trimming and J lost 7 bases, with 3 bases between them. CDR3 length: 11 amino acids. Per germline, CDR1 ENHRY and CDR2 SYGVKD. The CDR3 DNA follows: TGTGCCATCAGTGAGTCCCTTGGCTACACCTTC. Its translation is CAISESLGYTF.

The V call is TRBV10-3, the J call TRBJ1-3, with a weak D call TRBD1 (6 bases). The germline CDR1 and CDR2 sequences are ENHRY and SYGVKD. The CDR3 contains 16 residues. Deletions cut 0 bases from V and 0 bases from J, with 9 bases between. The CDR3, as DNA: TGTGCCATCAGTGAGTCTGGACAGAGCTCTGGAAACACCATATATTTT. Translated, it gives CAISESGQSSGNTIYF.

V usage is TRBV2 and J usage is TRBJ1-4, with TRBD1 matching 7 bases. The germline gives CDR1 SNHLY, CDR2 FYNNEI. The ends lost 6 bases at V and 3 bases at J; junction bases unmatched: 4. The CDR3 totals 14 residues. In DNA form, the CDR3 reads TGTGCCAGCAGCATGGGGACAGCTAATGAAAAACTGTTTTTT. Translating it yields CASSMGTANEKLFF.

V and J are TRBV5-1 and TRBJ2-1; 9 nucleotides line up with TRBD2. V trimming: 7 bases; J trimming: 5 bases; junction bases outside the gene matches: 13. CDR3 size: 16 residues. Germline V CDR1 and CDR2: SGHRS, YFSETQ. The CDR3 DNA follows: TGCGCCAGCTCCTCCCCCTCTAGCGGGGCGAACAATGAGCAGTTCTTC. Protein: CASSSPSSGANNEQFF.

The chain joins TRBV7-3 to TRBJ2-2, with D possibly TRBD2 on 6 matching bases. Germline V gene sequence: CDR1 SGHTA, CDR2 FQGTGA. V was trimmed by 3 bases and J by 7 bases, leaving 9 bases between them. This CDR3 is 13 amino acids long. The CDR3 loop reads CASSFGGFGELFF. For the CDR3, the DNA is TGTGCCAGCAGCTTCGGGGGATTCGGGGAGCTGTTTTTT.

V and J are TRBV20-1 and TRBJ1-5; D gene unclear. Germline CDR1 DFQATT, CDR2 SNEGSKA (reference sequence). The V and J ends lost 3 bases and 0 bases respectively, with 15 bases between them. CDR3 length: 16 residues. The CDR3 is CSASFFRGNSNQPQHF. The DNA for the CDR3 is TGCAGTGCTAGTTTTTTTCGAGGGAATAGCAATCAGCCCCAGCATTTT.

The chain combines TRBV10-3 with TRBJ1-1; TRBD1 might be the D (6 bases). The V gene's germline CDR1 is ENHRY and CDR2 SYGVKD. V shed 3 bases and J shed 4 bases, with 15 bases lying between them. CDR3 length: 15 residues. The CDR3 spells CAISERQGTSTEAFF. The CDR3 nucleotides read TGTGCCATCAGTGAAAGGCAGGGGACGTCCACTGAAGCTTTCTTT.

This clone was detected ten times or more. The CDR3 loop reads CASSRPTGLRNTEAFF. The DNA for the CDR3 is TGTGCCAGCTCAAGACCGACAGGCTTAAGAAACACTGAAGCTTTCTTT. V is TRBV18 and J is TRBJ1-1; D perhaps matches TRBD1 (6 bases). From germline, CDR1 is KGHSH and CDR2 LQKENI. Between the trimmed V and J ends, which lost 5 bases and 2 bases, there was a span of 18 bases. This CDR3 is 16 amino acids long.

The chain employs TRBV6-2 or TRBV6-3 and TRBJ1-5; D is perhaps TRBD1 (6 bases). The ends were cut back, 2 bases at V and 0 bases at J, with 14 bases in the middle. CDR3 size: 17 residues. CDR1 and CDR2 from the germline V gene are MNHEY and SVGEGT. CDR3 in DNA: TGTGCCAGCAGTTACCGGGGACAAATCTTTAGCAATCAGCCCCAGCATTTT. It translates to CASSYRGQIFSNQPQHF.

This chain links TRBV2 with TRBJ1-5, with D possibly being TRBD1 (6 bases). The CDR3 extends over 13 amino acids. The germline V gene has CDR1 SNHLY and CDR2 FYNNEI. The V end was cut by 3 bases, the J end by 9 bases, with 12 bases between. CDR3 in amino acids: CASSEPGEGPQHF. CDR3 nucleotides: TGTGCCAGCAGTGAGCCAGGGGAAGGGCCCCAGCATTTT.

The chain has TRBV30 and TRBJ1-4; 9 nucleotides match TRBD1. This CDR3 comprises 17 residues. The junction had 11 bases not matched to a gene; V was cut back by 3 bases and J by 3 bases. Germline V CDR1 and CDR2: GTSNPN, SVGIG (reference sequence). The CDR3 spells CAWRTGGINWANEKLFF. DNA of the CDR3: TGTGCCTGGAGGACAGGGGGTATAAATTGGGCTAATGAAAAACTGTTTTTT.

This chain connects TRBV19 to TRBJ1-5; tentatively, D is TRBD1 (6 bases). Trimming removed 4 bases at V and 2 bases at J, with 15 bases between. This CDR3 has 16 amino acids. Germline CDR1 LNHDA, CDR2 SQIVND (reference sequence). CDR3 sequence: CASSTGGGGGNQPQHF. In DNA, the CDR3 is TGTGCCAGTAGTACCGGGGGAGGGGGGGGCAATCAGCCCCAGCATTTT.

The DNA for the CDR3 is TGTGCCAGCAACATTGAGGTGGGAGTCGACGGCTACACCTTC. The encoded protein is CASNIEVGVDGYTF. The rearrangement uses TRBV4-2 and TRBJ1-2; D remains unclear. Germline V gene data show CDR1 as LGHNA and CDR2 as YNFKEQ. The CDR3 covers 14 residues. Deletions cut 7 bases from V and 8 bases from J, with 20 bases between.

This rearrangement joins TRBV19 to TRBJ1-1; 7 positions agree with TRBD1. The CDR3 has 17 amino acids. Germline V gene sequence: CDR1 LNHDA, CDR2 SQIVND (reference sequence). V lost 1 base, J lost 0 bases, and 8 bases stayed unmatched. The CDR3 spells CASSIAPETGLNTEAFF. The DNA of the CDR3 is TGTGCCAGTAGTATAGCCCCCGAGACAGGGTTGAACACTGAAGCTTTCTTT.

The chain recombines TRBV19 with TRBJ2-4; 7 bases map to TRBD1. Germline V CDR1 and CDR2: LNHDA, SQIVND (reference sequence). This CDR3 has 17 residues. Trimming removed 0 bases from V and 1 base from J; junction bases left unmatched: 6. CDR3 residues: CASSIDSTGQAKNIQYF. The CDR3 DNA follows: TGTGCCAGTAGTATAGATTCGACAGGGCAGGCCAAAAACATTCAGTACTTC.

J is TRBJ2-3 and V is TRBV7-2; no firm D call. This CDR3 has 11 residues. CDR1 and CDR2 (germline): SGHTA, FQGNSA. The V gene lost 4 bases and the J gene lost 3 bases, with 2 bases spanning the gap. The CDR3 reads CASSSTDTQYF. CDR3 nucleotide sequence: TGTGCCAGCAGCTCAACAGATACGCAGTATTTT. Using reference TRBV7-2 and TRBJ2-3 for the parts outside the CDR3, the full variable domain is GAGVSQSPSNKVTEKGKDVELRCDPISGHTALYWYRQSLGQGLEFLIYFQGNSAPDKSGLPSDRFSAERTGGSVSTLTIQRTQQEDSAVYLCASSSTDTQYFGPGTRLTVL.